This is a list of T cell receptor beta chains from one sample in a study of cytomegalovirus exposure and HLA in healthy donors. Some clones are missing from TCRdb's copy, which holds only in-frame ones; the method was immunoSEQ multiplex PCR. The sample shows 160,000 or so clones, around four fifths of them seen only once. Sequenced sample: PBMCs. These receptors all come from a man younger than 40 in good health and CMV-seronegative. CDR3s include the opening cysteine and the closing phenylalanine or tryptophan. D genes are given only for firm matches. Clone size is not always given. Where it is, it says once, few, many or a class for expanded clones.

TRBV14	TRBD1	.	TRBJ1-1	CASSLLDRGLTEAFF	TGTGCCAGCAGTCTATTGGACAGGGGGCTGACTGAAGCTTTCTTT
TRBV6-1	TRBD1	.	TRBJ1-6	CASSEYHPGQSSYNSPLHF	TGTGCCAGCAGTGAGTATCATCCGGGACAGAGCTCTTATAATTCACCCCTCCACTTT
TRBV28	TRBD1	.	TRBJ1-2	CASRADWTGAQRGYTF	TGTGCCAGCAGGGCAGATTGGACAGGGGCCCAGCGTGGCTACACCTTC
TRBV4-2	TRBD1	.	TRBJ1-5	CASSQDPQGDQPQHF	TGTGCCAGCAGCCAAGATCCCCAGGGGGATCAGCCCCAGCATTTT
TRBV18	TRBD1	.	TRBJ2-3	CASSPGTESHTQYF	TGTGCCAGCTCACCCGGGACAGAGAGTCATACGCAGTATTTT
TRBV2	.	.	TRBJ2-7	CASSELGQSSLGQYF	TGTGCCAGCAGTGAACTCGGACAGAGCTCCCTCGGGCAGTACTTC
TRBV27	TRBD2	.	TRBJ2-7	CASSLSPSGGYEQYF	TGTGCCAGCAGTTTATCCCCTAGCGGGGGCTACGAGCAGTACTTC
TRBV28	.	.	TRBJ2-7	CASTAGQSYEQYF	TGTGCCAGCACCGCGGGACAGTCCTACGAGCAGTACTTC
TRBV7-8	.	.	TRBJ1-4	CASSLQGGATNEKLFF	TGTGCCAGCAGCTTGCAGGGCGGTGCAACTAATGAAAAACTGTTTTTT
TRBV6-6	.	once	TRBJ2-7	CASRQGERYEQYF	TGTGCCAGCAGACAGGGAGAGCGATACGAGCAGTACTTC